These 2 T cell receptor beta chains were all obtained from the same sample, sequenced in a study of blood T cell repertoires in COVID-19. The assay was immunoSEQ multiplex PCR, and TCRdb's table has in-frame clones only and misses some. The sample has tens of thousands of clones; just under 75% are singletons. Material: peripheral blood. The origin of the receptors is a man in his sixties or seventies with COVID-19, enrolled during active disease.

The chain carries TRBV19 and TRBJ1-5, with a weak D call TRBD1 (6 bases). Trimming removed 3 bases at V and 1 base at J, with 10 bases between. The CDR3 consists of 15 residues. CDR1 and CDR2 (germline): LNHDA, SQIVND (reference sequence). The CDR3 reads CASSINTGSNQPQHF. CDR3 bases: TGTGCCAGTAGTATTAATACAGGGAGCAATCAGCCCCAGCATTTT. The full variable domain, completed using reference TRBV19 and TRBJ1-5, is DGGITQSPKYLFRKEGQNVTLSCEQNLNHDAMYWYRQDPGQGLRLIYYSQIVNDFQKGDIAEGYSVSREKKESFPLTVTSAQKNPTAFYLCASSINTGSNQPQHFGDGTRLSIL.

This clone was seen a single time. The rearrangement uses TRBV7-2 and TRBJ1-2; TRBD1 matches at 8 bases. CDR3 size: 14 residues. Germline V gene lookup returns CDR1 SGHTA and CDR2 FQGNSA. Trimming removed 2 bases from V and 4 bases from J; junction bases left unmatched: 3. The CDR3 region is CASSLFDRGYGYTF. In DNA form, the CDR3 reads TGTGCCAGCAGCTTATTTGACAGGGGCTATGGCTACACCTTC.